The present entry profiles one T cell receptor beta chain with its context. The V gene's germline CDR1 is SGHVS and CDR2 FQNEAQ. The trim removed 7 bases at V and 0 bases at J, leaving 3 bases unmatched. The CDR3 totals 14 residues. This specimen belongs to a study of technical replicates of blood from a few donors. Profiling relied on immunoSEQ multiplex PCR, and the TCRdb table lists in-frame clones only, not all of them. The sample has about 83,000 clones; approximately 94% are singletons. The chain recombines TRBV7-8 with TRBJ2-7; 10 bases line up with TRBD2. Sequencing was done on a sample of T cells isolated from PBMCs. The sequence was collected from a human donor in good health. The CDR3 loop reads CASTRLAGSYEQYF. The DNA for the CDR3 is TGTGCCAGCACCCGACTAGCGGGCTCCTACGAGCAGTACTTC.